This T cell receptor beta chain originates from a study of beta chain features in type 1 diabetes. This clone was detected a few times. Its specificity is unknown. A sort by CD45RO/CCR7/CD25/CD127/CD95/CD27 yielded CD4+ naive, central memory, regulatory and stem cell-like memory cells. This CDR3 contains 12 residues. Trimming removed 1 base at V and 6 bases at J, with 6 bases between. Germline V gives CDR1 SGHVS, CDR2 FNYEAQ. All of the isolated RNA was reverse transcribed, so expressed TCRB transcripts were sequenced. TCRdb's copy holds only in-frame clones and misses some; the assay was immunoSEQ multiplex PCR. The table has 200,000 to 300,000 clones, approximately 11% seen once; the top ten hold around 0.017%. Notes on the study in general: It was not settled here whether HLA type affects TCRB rearrangement. An over-representation of cells with high TCR expression could result from cDNA sequencing. Within each of all four CD4+ subsets, Type 1 diabetes patients had TCRB CDR3s that were moderately but significantly shorter. Healthy donors had naive, central memory and Treg TCRB repertoires that appeared less similar than those seen among patients.

The clonotype comes from a man under 40 with type 1 diabetes. Sequencing was carried out using naive CD4+ T cells from blood. The chain combines TRBV7-6 with TRBJ1-1; TRBD1 might be the D (5 bases). The CDR3 region is CASSLVGAEAFF. The CDR3 bases are TGTGCCAGCAGCTTAGTAGGGGCTGAAGCTTTCTTT.